The following is a T cell receptor beta chain sequence with its context. Per germline, CDR1 SGHAT and CDR2 FQNNGV. CDR3 length: 18 amino acids. V was pared by 4 bases and J by 4 bases, with 12 bases of the junction left unmatched. Authors' data handling: Amplified reference gene primers provided the basis for estimating nucleated cell counts. Here immunoSEQ multiplex PCR was the method, and the copy in TCRdb shows in-frame clones only, minus some. V, J and clone size are taken as reported in that table, and D and trimming were inferred from the DNA itself. The sample contains 130,000 or so clones, more than 70% of which appear only once. This record comes from a study of blood T cell repertoires in COVID-19. Study information: PBMCs, B-cell-depleted T cells, or T cells were the source of the cDNA or gDNA that made up the material.

What was sequenced was peripheral blood. V is TRBV11-2 and J is TRBJ2-1, with 11 bases that match TRBD2. This clonotype originated in a man aged 60 to 75 with acute or convalescent COVID-19. The CDR3 DNA follows: TGTGCCAGCAGCTCTCTTCCGGGACTAGCGGCCTCGTACAATGAGCAGTTCTTC. Protein: CASSSLPGLAASYNEQFF.